The subject of this entry is one TCR beta chain. What antigen it recognizes has not been identified. No base qualities exist here, and no much larger clone lies one base off it. This sample was taken from a study of vaccination effects on CD4 cells after COVID-19 (dated by TCRdb to 2022 to 2024). Regarding the research as a whole: Participants received two doses of either the BNT162b2 or the mRNA-1273 mRNA SARS-CoV-2 vaccine. Pre-vaccine samples from a couple of convalescent patients were drawn 16 days and one week before the first dose, 142 and 148 days after COVID-19 diagnosis. In both COVID-19 convalescent patients and infection-naive vaccine recipients, the study compared SARS-CoV-2 spike-specific CD4+ TCR repertoires from before mRNA vaccination with those from after it. The full study included around nine COVID-19 convalescent patients and a handful of SARS-CoV-2-naive healthy vaccine recipients. In the study, cultures from other donors were sequenced using the Oncomine TCR Beta short-read assay on an Illumina iSeq 100. What the research found in general, with its limitations: At late post-vaccination timepoints, both infection-induced and vaccine-induced clones showed marked clonal contraction, consistent with waning T cell responses. The study was limited by a small number of convalescent patients, and early post-infection timepoints were lacking. In convalescent patients, the post-vaccine spike-reactive repertoire consisted mainly of new vaccine-induced clones, largely distinct from infection-induced clones.

Library generation was performed with the immunoSEQ multiplex PCR assay. DNA from the cultured and isolated CD4+ T cells underwent TCR beta CDR3 sequencing. Concerning the study's data processing: Non-productive TCR sequences were removed and reads were trimmed to the CDR3 region, keeping CDR3s of at least 7 amino acids. Antigen-specific clonotypes were identified using the MANAFEST web app by comparison of expansion in peptide wells against reference cultures. To be called positive, a clone needed expansion at FDR<0.05 compared with the reference and with all other wells, an odds ratio greater than 5, and a frequency greater than 0.1% in two replicate wells. A clonotype was defined as cross-reactive if the clonotype was significantly expanded both in SARS-CoV-2 spike wells and in at least one common cold coronavirus spike condition. Using the stringdist R package, CDR3 similarity was measured by Levenshtein distance, and unrooted trees were constructed with ape in R 3.6.1. Here the immuneACCESS table is served through TCRdb, limited to in-frame sequences with V and J called. Missing clones are a known gap in these copies; in checked studies unresolved V genes cover under half, and the rest lacks a known reason. Clonal size and the V and J genes are those of that table, whereas D and trimming came from the DNA. The table for this sample lists about 25,000 clones; around 69% of them were counted only once. Together, the top ten hold 15% to 20% of the sample.

The ViraFEST assay stimulated PBMC with viral peptide pools and then used TCR sequencing to identify antigen-specific CD4+ T cell clonotypes by expansion. After approximately 11 days of culture, CD4+ T cells were isolated with the EasySep CD4+ T cell isolation kit. PCR-confirmed SARS-CoV-2 infection had occurred in convalescent patients between March and December 2020, before the Alpha, Beta and Delta variants emerged in the United States. Each well held around 2 million PBMC cultured in IMDM containing approximately 5% human AB serum, 8 to 10 IU/ml IL-2 and gentamicin, along with approximately 10 ug/ml peptides. On days 3 and 7, half of the culture medium was replaced with fresh IL-2-containing medium. Each peptide stimulation condition was cultured in triplicate wells unless otherwise noted. PBMC were separated from whole blood using Ficoll-Paque Plus gradient centrifugation and were then either cryopreserved at -140C or used fresh. The overlapping peptide pools covered the spike proteins of SARS-CoV-2 as well as those of the common cold coronaviruses HCoV-NL63, HCoV-OC43 and HCoV-229E. The QIAamp micro DNA kit was used to extract genomic DNA from the cultured CD4+ T cells.

The CDR3 runs 16 residues from the cysteine to the phenylalanine. The sequence is cut down to CDR3 DNA, 48 bases in frame from base 1. The receptor comes from a human donor who had a prior SARS-CoV-2 infection. Material: CD4+ T cells from PBMCs cultured with SARS-CoV-2 spike peptides, obtained before COVID-19 vaccination. The cell subset or site label for this specimen denotes: SARS-CoV-2 spike overlapping peptide pool stimulation. The chain is assembled from TRBV21-1 and TRBJ1-2. TRBV21-1 is a listed pseudogene. The CDR3 loop reads CASSKEFRAANYGYTF. The DNA sequence is TGTGCCAGCAGCAAAGAGTTCCGGGCCGCTAACTATGGCTACACCTTC.